The TCR beta chain described here comes from a study of cytomegalovirus exposure and HLA in healthy donors. This CDR3 is 15 amino acids long. Germline V gene sequence: CDR1 MGHRA, CDR2 YSYEKL. PCR was performed using 60 Vbeta and 13 Jbeta primers. TCRdb's copy holds only in-frame clones and misses some; the assay was immunoSEQ multiplex PCR. Among around 180,000 clones, over 70% were seen once, and the ten largest hold 1.4% to 1.5%. The chain recombines TRBV4-1 with TRBJ2-5, with 11 bases fitting TRBD1. The DNA end lines up better with TRBJ2-7; the J call may be wrong. The sequence was obtained from a woman in her twenties or thirties in good health and CMV-seropositive. The source material was PBMCs. CDR3: CASSPSGTGGYEQYF. The DNA for the CDR3 is TGCGCCAGCAGCCCGTCCGGGACAGGGGGCTACGAGCAGTACTTC.